The sample holds one count of the clone carrying this TCR beta chain. Its antigen is unidentified. Participants comprised healthy donors of bone marrow. The sample comes from a study of cytomegalovirus exposure and HLA in healthy donors. Whole-study findings and limits: Donor immune exposure was known only as CMV serostatus. An assumption of roughly uniform sequencing depth across donors underlay the presence/absence analyses. HLA allele associations emerged for 16,951 TCR beta sequences in a later analysis, at 0.05 false discovery rate.

The PCR was carried out with 60 Vbeta primers and 13 Jbeta primers. Some clones are missing from TCRdb's copy, which holds only in-frame ones; the method was immunoSEQ multiplex PCR. The sample yields fewer than 250,000 clones, approximately 80% seen once. This clonotype was sampled from a male donor in good health and CMV-seronegative. Sample: PBMCs.

CDR3: CASSGQGAEQPQHF. In DNA, the CDR3 is TGTGCCAGTAGTGGACAGGGGGCGGAACAGCCCCAGCATTTT. This chain links TRBV19 with TRBJ1-5; TRBD1 aligns across 11 bases. This CDR3 spans 14 amino acids. V lost 5 bases and J lost 7; bases outside the gene matches: 4. Germline assignment: CDR1 LNHDA and CDR2 SQIVND (reference sequence).